The TCR beta chain under discussion was sequenced for a study of cytomegalovirus exposure and HLA in healthy donors. PCR amplification relied on 60 Vbeta primers (plus 13 Jbeta primers). The method was immunoSEQ multiplex PCR; TCRdb's version includes in-frame clones alone and lacks a portion of them. This sample has 150,000 to 200,000 clones, with roughly 85% found just once. This CDR3 is built from 12 residues. V was shortened by 4 bases and J by 1 base, with 4 bases between the two germline ends. CDR1 and CDR2 (germline): SNHLY, FYNNEI. This clone was counted between two and nine times. No antigen is known for it. Notes on the study in general: Segments of the TCR beta V type were, in most cases, productive about 90% or about 30% of the time in an earlier analysis. More than 150 TCR beta chains were listed as cytomegalovirus-associated.

The material sequenced was PBMCs. This TCR was recovered from a woman aged 45-65 years in good health and CMV-seronegative. The chain links TRBV2 to TRBJ1-1; D not certain. The CDR3 loop reads CASSGRNTEAFF. In DNA form, the CDR3 reads TGTGCCAGCAGTGGGAGGAACACTGAAGCTTTCTTT.